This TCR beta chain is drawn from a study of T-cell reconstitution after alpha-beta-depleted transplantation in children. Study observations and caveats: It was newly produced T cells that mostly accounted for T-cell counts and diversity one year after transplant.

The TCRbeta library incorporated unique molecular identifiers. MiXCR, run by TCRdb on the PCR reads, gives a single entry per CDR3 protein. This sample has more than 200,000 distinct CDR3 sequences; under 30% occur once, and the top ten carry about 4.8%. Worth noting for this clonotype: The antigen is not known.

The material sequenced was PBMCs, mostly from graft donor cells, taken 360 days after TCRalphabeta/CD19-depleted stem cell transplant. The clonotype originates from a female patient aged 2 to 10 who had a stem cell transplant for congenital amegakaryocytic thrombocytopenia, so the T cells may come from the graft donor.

The CDR3 nucleotides read TGTGCCAGCAGTAACAGTGGGTTTACCGGGGAGCTGTTTTTT. Its protein product is CASSNSGFTGELFF. This chain joins TRBV12-3 or TRBV12-4 and TRBJ2-2; D unclear. With 5 bases removed from V and 5 bases from J, the gap between germline ends came to 12 bases. This CDR3 is built from 14 residues.